This T cell receptor (beta chain) was observed in a study of blood T cell repertoires in COVID-19. Background on the study: Sample material is recorded as cDNA or gDNA derived from T cells, B-cell-depleted T cells, or PBMCs.

Profiling relied on immunoSEQ multiplex PCR, and the TCRdb table lists in-frame clones only, not all of them. The profile shows roughly 80,000 clones, approximately 85% of them singletons. The CDR3 contains 14 residues. Germline V lookup: CDR1 MNHEY, CDR2 SVGAGI. Trimming stripped 6 bases from V and 2 bases from J, with 12 bases between. The TCR originated in a human donor in a cohort sampled during active COVID-19. This sequence joins TRBV6-5 and TRBJ2-3, with D perhaps TRBD2 (6 bases). Sequences were obtained from peripheral blood. The CDR3, as DNA: TGTGCCAGCAGGGGAGGCCGGATCACAGATACGCAGTATTTT. It specifies CASRGGRITDTQYF.